The rows below give T cell receptor beta chains drawn from one sample of a study of blood T cell repertoires in COVID-19. Profiling relied on immunoSEQ multiplex PCR, and the TCRdb table lists in-frame clones only, not all of them. The data contain 300,000 to 400,000 clones, 87% of them seen just once; the ten biggest clones take up 0.9% to 1.2%. Source material: PBMCs or T cells enriched from blood (not recorded which). The receptors derive from a woman aged 30 to 39 who had recovered from COVID-19. Both conserved end residues are part of each CDR3. Each record gives: clone size, D gene, V gene, J gene, CDR3 protein, CDR3 DNA. A D gene is named only where the DNA matches it firmly. A row's size may be missing; if present it is once, few, many or a size class.

clone_size: NA; d_call: NA; v_call: TRBV9; j_call: TRBJ2-3; cdr3_aa: CASSVGVGGDTQYF; cdr3_nt: TGTGCCAGCAGCGTAGGAGTCGGGGGAGATACGCAGTATTTT
clone_size: NA; d_call: TRBD1; v_call: TRBV6-5; j_call: TRBJ1-1; cdr3_aa: CASSQGVTRGTEAFF; cdr3_nt: TGTGCCAGCAGTCAGGGGGTCACCCGGGGCACTGAAGCTTTCTTT
clone_size: NA; d_call: NA; v_call: TRBV21-1; j_call: TRBJ1-1; cdr3_aa: CASSKVPIPSKEDTEAFF; cdr3_nt: TGTGCCAGCAGCAAAGTCCCCATCCCCTCCAAAGAGGACACTGAAGCTTTCTTT
clone_size: NA; d_call: TRBD1; v_call: TRBV5-1; j_call: TRBJ1-1; cdr3_aa: CASSLNRGTNTEAFF; cdr3_nt: TGCGCCAGCAGCCTAAACAGGGGGACGAACACTGAAGCTTTCTTT
clone_size: NA; d_call: TRBD1; v_call: TRBV16; j_call: TRBJ2-7; cdr3_aa: CASSLTGISYEQYF; cdr3_nt: TGTGCCAGCAGCCTGACAGGGATCTCCTACGAGCAGTACTTC
clone_size: NA; d_call: NA; v_call: TRBV7-2; j_call: TRBJ2-7; cdr3_aa: CASSLVGISGEQYF; cdr3_nt: TGTGCCAGCAGCTTAGTCGGGATCTCGGGCGAGCAGTACTTC
clone_size: NA; d_call: NA; v_call: TRBV9; j_call: TRBJ2-3; cdr3_aa: CASSVAASGLTDTQYF; cdr3_nt: TGTGCCAGCAGCGTAGCGGCAAGCGGACTCACAGATACGCAGTATTTT
clone_size: once; d_call: NA; v_call: TRBV21-1; j_call: TRBJ2-1; cdr3_aa: CASSKIGDEQFF; cdr3_nt: TGTGCCAGCAGCAAAATAGGGGATGAGCAGTTCTTC
clone_size: once; d_call: NA; v_call: TRBV11-2; j_call: TRBJ1-1; cdr3_aa: CASSLDSGIRNTEAFF; cdr3_nt: TGTGCCAGCAGCTTAGATTCGGGGATACGAAACACTGAAGCTTTCTTT
clone_size: NA; d_call: NA; v_call: TRBV18; j_call: TRBJ1-4; cdr3_aa: CASSQTQGLTNEKLFF; cdr3_nt: TGTGCCAGCTCGCAAACACAGGGATTAACTAATGAAAAACTGTTTTTT
clone_size: few; d_call: TRBD1; v_call: TRBV2; j_call: TRBJ2-4; cdr3_aa: CASLDRGQIIQYF; cdr3_nt: TGTGCCAGCCTGGACAGGGGGCAGATCATTCAGTACTTC
clone_size: NA; d_call: TRBD2; v_call: TRBV2; j_call: TRBJ2-1; cdr3_aa: CASSHQETSGGYNEQFF; cdr3_nt: TGTGCCAGCAGTCATCAAGAGACTAGCGGGGGGTACAATGAGCAGTTCTTC
clone_size: NA; d_call: NA; v_call: TRBV28; j_call: TRBJ1-2; cdr3_aa: CASNYRGIDYGYTF; cdr3_nt: TGTGCCAGCAACTACCGGGGGATTGACTATGGCTACACCTTC
clone_size: NA; d_call: NA; v_call: TRBV7-9; j_call: TRBJ2-3; cdr3_aa: CASSAPEGSDTQYF; cdr3_nt: TGTGCCAGCAGCGCCCCCGAGGGCTCAGATACGCAGTATTTT
clone_size: NA; d_call: NA; v_call: TRBV7-9; j_call: TRBJ1-5; cdr3_aa: CASTAGGGNQPQHF; cdr3_nt: TGTGCCAGCACCGCGGGGGGGGGCAATCAGCCCCAGCATTTT
clone_size: NA; d_call: NA; v_call: TRBV12-5; j_call: TRBJ1-6; cdr3_aa: CASGSLGASPLHF; cdr3_nt: TGTGCTAGTGGTTCCCTTGGGGCCTCACCCCTCCACTTT
clone_size: once; d_call: NA; v_call: TRBV24-1; j_call: TRBJ2-2; cdr3_aa: CATSAPPAGELFF; cdr3_nt: TGTGCCACCAGTGCCCCCCCCGCGGGGGAGCTGTTTTTT
clone_size: NA; d_call: TRBD1; v_call: TRBV6-2/TRBV6-3; j_call: TRBJ2-7; cdr3_aa: CASSYWTGATYEQYF; cdr3_nt: TGTGCCAGCAGTTATTGGACAGGGGCGACCTACGAGCAGTACTTC